The clone carrying this T cell receptor (beta chain) was observed once. Its antigen is not identified. The sample is drawn from a study of siplizumab effects on memory and regulatory T cells. CDR1 SGHVS and CDR2 FQNEAQ come from the germline V gene. The CDR3 runs to 15 residues. Germline trimming cut 4 bases from V and 7 bases from J; bases unmatched to any gene: 6. Broader study findings: Among mappable alloreactive CD4+ clones, the Treg-derived fraction averaged around 69% with siplizumab versus 25% to 30% in controls. The suppressive capacity of proliferating Tregs from siplizumab cultures remained unconfirmed. Significantly reduced by siplizumab was the cumulative frequency of alloreactive sequences, namely those traceable to unstimulated CD4+ memory cells.

Per sample, around 10^5 TCR templates underwent assay. Using immunoSEQ multiplex PCR, the repertoire was profiled, and TCRdb retains in-frame clones only, with some absent. The data hold 100,000 or so clones, with 94% observed a single time. This rearrangement joins TRBV7-8 to TRBJ2-1; TRBD2 agrees at 11 bases. The sequence was obtained from a human donor in good health. The sequenced material came from Tregs sorted from blood. The CDR3 loop is CASSYGLAGKNEQFF. CDR3 DNA: TGTGCCAGCAGCTACGGACTAGCGGGTAAGAATGAGCAGTTCTTC.